The T cell receptor (beta chain) described here comes from a study of shared clonotypes between healthy human individuals. Clones were sequenced by immunoSEQ multiplex PCR, and TCRdb holds only the in-frame ones, with some missing. The sample lists fewer than 400,000 clones, 74% seen once, with 9% to 12% in the top ten. The CDR3 covers 17 residues. The germline V gene has CDR1 MDHEN and CDR2 SYDVKM. Trimming removed 3 bases from V and 0 bases from J, with 18 bases in between. The receptor was derived from a young man in good health. The chain is built from TRBV28 and TRBJ2-7, with a weak D call TRBD2 (5 bases). The sequencing sample was made of memory CD4+ T cells sorted from blood. Subset noted: CD45RA-negative fraction. CDR3 bases: TGTGCCAGCAGTTTTATTCCCCTCGGACTGACCTCCTACGAGCAGTACTTC. It is translated as CASSFIPLGLTSYEQYF.